This entry lists 17 T cell receptor beta chains sequenced from one sample in a study of shared clonotypes between healthy human individuals (dated by TCRdb to the early 2020s). The library was generated by the immunoSEQ multiplex PCR assay. Here the immuneACCESS table is served through TCRdb, limited to in-frame sequences with V and J called. Missing clones are a known gap in these copies; in checked studies unresolved V genes cover under half, and the rest lacks a known reason. The sample table contains some 1.5 million clones; only one count was recorded for around 98% of them. The ten largest clonotypes hold about 0.45% of the sample. The sequenced sample was naive CD4+ T cells sorted from blood. In light of the paper, this sample's cell subset or site label describes: CD45RA+ positively selected. Receptors were obtained from a man between 25 and 39 years old in good health.

The V gene is TRBV7-2, the J gene TRBJ1-5; D is unclear. The germline CDR1 and CDR2 sequences are SGHTA and FQGNSA. V was trimmed by 1 base and J by 0 bases, leaving 10 bases between them. The length of the CDR3 is 16 residues. Written as DNA, the CDR3 is TGTGCCAGCAGCTTAGTAGGTGTGTATAGCAATCAGCCCCAGCATTTT. Translated, it gives CASSLVGVYSNQPQHF.

This clone appeared a single time. This sequence joins TRBV6-1 and TRBJ2-3; D unclear. This CDR3 contains 12 residues. The V gene's germline CDR1 is MNHNS and CDR2 SASEGT. Trimming took off 4 bases at V and 2 bases at J, with 4 bases between the two ends. CDR3 in DNA: TGTGCCAGCAGTGCCCACACAGATACGCAGTATTTT. This gives the protein CASSAHTDTQYF.

The CDR3 here is CASTTNYNEQFF. The CDR3 region has the DNA TGTGCCAGCACGACGAACTACAATGAGCAGTTCTTC. The chain is built from TRBV28 and TRBJ2-1; D unresolved. The germline gives CDR1 MDHEN, CDR2 SYDVKM. V was clipped by 7 bases and J by 3 bases, with 7 bases between them. This CDR3 is built from 12 residues.

This clone was detected once. The CDR3 here is CASSHVSTDTQYF. The CDR3 DNA reads as TGCGCCAGCAGCCATGTAAGCACAGATACGCAGTATTTT. V usage is TRBV4-3 and J usage is TRBJ2-3; D remains unclear. This CDR3 has 13 amino acids. Looked up from germline, CDR1 is LGHNA and CDR2 is YSLEER. V lost 3 bases, J lost 0 bases, and 4 bases lay in between.

The chain links TRBV14 to TRBJ2-7, with 14 nucleotides matching TRBD2. Germline V gene sequence: CDR1 SGHDN, CDR2 FVKESK. The CDR3 is 18 residues long. V shed 3 bases, J shed 2 bases, and the junction held 9 bases outside the gene matches. The chain's CDR3 is CASSHSGTGLAGAYEQYF. For the CDR3, the DNA is TGTGCCAGCAGCCACAGTGGGACGGGACTAGCGGGGGCCTACGAGCAGTACTTC.

This clone was seen a single time. V is TRBV6-5 and J is TRBJ2-2; 7 bases align to TRBD2. Germline CDR1 is MNHEY and CDR2 is SVGAGI. The CDR3 totals 15 residues. V lost 7 bases, J lost 4 bases, and 9 bases stayed unmatched. The CDR3 DNA reads as TGTGCCAGCACCCAACGGGGGGACGGCACCGGGGAGCTGTTTTTT. Translating gives CASTQRGDGTGELFF.

The J gene is TRBJ1-2, the V gene TRBV28; 8 positions agree with TRBD1. After removal of 10 bases from V and 5 bases from J, the junction contained 6 bases not matched to a gene. Per germline, CDR1 MDHEN and CDR2 SYDVKM. The CDR3 spans 12 residues. The CDR3 loop is CATDGQGYGYTF. The CDR3 nucleotides read TGTGCCACCGACGGACAGGGTTATGGCTACACCTTC.

The V call is TRBV7-9, the J call TRBJ1-5; no reliable D call. The germline V and J ends were trimmed by 1 base and 0 bases, with 7 bases remaining between them. Germline V gene sequence: CDR1 SEHNR, CDR2 FQNEAQ (reference sequence). CDR3 length equals 15 residues. The CDR3 DNA sequence: TGTGCCAGCAGCTTAGACACAGCTAGCAATCAGCCCCAGCATTTT. This translates into CASSLDTASNQPQHF.

The CDR3 DNA reads TGTGCCAGCAGTTCCACGCAGTACCCCAATCAGCCCCAGCATTTT. Translation gives CASSSTQYPNQPQHF. V gene TRBV28 combines with J gene TRBJ1-5; D gene unclear. V dropped 4 bases and J dropped 3 bases, with 13 bases sitting between them. Germline CDR1 MDHEN, CDR2 SYDVKM. This CDR3 has 15 residues.

The J gene is TRBJ2-7, the V gene TRBV6-5; 9 positions match TRBD2. Germline CDR1 MNHEY, CDR2 SVGAGI. This CDR3 is built from 15 residues. V lost 5 bases to trimming and J lost 2 bases; unmatched junction nucleotides: 7. The chain's CDR3 is CASSLGLARTYEQYF. The CDR3 DNA reads as TGTGCCAGCAGTCTAGGACTAGCGCGGACCTACGAGCAGTACTTC.

To note about this clone: Other nucleotide sequences in the sample specify the same CDR3. The chain uses TRBV2 and TRBJ1-4; no definite D call. The CDR3 spans 13 residues. Germline V gene data show CDR1 as SNHLY and CDR2 as FYNNEI. V lost 3 bases and J 7 bases, leaving 9 bases between the germline ends. CDR3 sequence reads: CASSEGRAEKLFF. The CDR3 region has the DNA TGTGCCAGCAGTGAGGGTCGGGCTGAAAAACTGTTTTTT.

J is TRBJ2-1 and V is TRBV4-2; TRBD2 matches 7 bases. The CDR3 totals 16 residues. Losses at the gene ends were 5 bases for V and 4 bases for J; bases not matched to a gene: 11. Germline lookup yields CDR1 LGHNA and CDR2 YNFKEQ. CDR3 sequence reads: CASSAGGGSSYNEQFF. DNA of the CDR3: TGTGCCAGCAGCGCAGGTGGCGGGAGCTCTTACAATGAGCAGTTCTTC.

The rearrangement links TRBV28 to TRBJ1-1; unclear D gene. This CDR3 comprises 14 residues. Trimming removed 2 bases at V and 7 bases at J, with 14 bases between. CDR1 is MDHEN, CDR2 SYDVKM, per germline. The CDR3 reads CASSLPGSNREAFF. CDR3 nucleotide sequence: TGTGCCAGCAGTTTACCCGGGTCTAATCGTGAAGCTTTCTTT.

The V gene is TRBV27, the J gene TRBJ1-1; D perhaps matches TRBD1 (5 bases). The CDR3 runs 14 residues. The germline V gene encodes CDR1 MNHEY and CDR2 SMNVEV (reference sequence). The V and J ends lost 1 base and 2 bases respectively, with 8 bases between them. The CDR3 DNA sequence: TGTGCCAGCAGTTTATTAGGACACAACACTGAAGCTTTCTTT. Amino acid sequence: CASSLLGHNTEAFF.

This clone came up once. This chain connects TRBV2 to TRBJ2-7, with 7 bases lining up with TRBD1. With V trimmed by 2 bases and J by 6 bases, 16 bases remained unmatched. CDR1 is SNHLY, CDR2 FYNNEI, per germline. The CDR3 consists of 17 residues. CDR3 nucleotides: TGTGCCAGCAGTGAATATCTAAGCGGCAGGGGGTCCGGCGAGCAGTACTTC. It encodes CASSEYLSGRGSGEQYF.

DNA of the CDR3: TGTGCCAGCAGTTTATGGGGGGGGCTAGGGCCAGCTAACTATGGCTACACCTTC. Encoded protein: CASSLWGGLGPANYGYTF. The V call is TRBV27, the J call TRBJ1-2; tentative D call: TRBD1 (6 bases). V lost 1 base, J lost 0 bases, and 18 bases lay in between. Germline CDR1 and CDR2: MNHEY and SMNVEV (reference sequence). CDR3 length: 18 residues.

This CDR3 is CASSHRTGISGNTIYF. CDR3 bases: TGTGCCAGCAGCCATCGGACAGGAATCTCTGGAAACACCATATATTTT. The chain uses TRBV14 and TRBJ1-3, with 7 bases aligning to TRBD1. J lost 0 bases, V lost 3 bases, and 5 bases had no gene match. This CDR3 comprises 16 residues. Germline assignment: CDR1 SGHDN and CDR2 FVKESK.